Sequencing of this T cell receptor beta chain was carried out in a study of tumor-infiltrating lymphocytes in primary liver carcinoma. Study results and caveats: Tumor-adjacent and tumor-blood pairs showed less overlap than tumor region pairs. The difference in top-250-clone fraction between tumors and blood was significant, favoring tumors (p = 0.039).

CDR1 and CDR2 (germline): LGHNA, YNFKEQ. CDR3 length: 15 residues. Remarks on this clonotype: Its specificity is not known. A read error is likely, as this CDR3 ends without the conserved phenylalanine or tryptophan.

Researchers generated TCR beta cDNA from around 510 ng of total RNA, relying on a constant-region primer. Each TCR beta library was derived from three nested multiplex PCR rounds that employed slightly modified ARM-PCR. TRBV1-TRBV30 forward and Cbeta reverse primers drove the first two approximately 10-cycle rounds. MiXCR was run by TCRdb on the multiplex PCR reads, yielding one entry per CDR3 protein. The sample yields over 100,000 distinct CDR3 sequences, under 70% seen once. Without any cell sorting, roughly 18-34 mg of bulk tissue yielded co-extracted RNA and DNA. The rearrangement joins TRBV4-2 to TRBJ2-7, with 11 nucleotides matching TRBD2. The sample was tumor-adjacent normal liver tissue. The clonotype was recovered from a woman aged 55-69 years with primary liver carcinoma and hepatitis B virus infection. Written as DNA, the CDR3 is TGTGCTAGCAGTCAAGACGGGACTAGCGGCTACGAGCAGTACTCC. This codes for CASSQDGTSGYEQYS.